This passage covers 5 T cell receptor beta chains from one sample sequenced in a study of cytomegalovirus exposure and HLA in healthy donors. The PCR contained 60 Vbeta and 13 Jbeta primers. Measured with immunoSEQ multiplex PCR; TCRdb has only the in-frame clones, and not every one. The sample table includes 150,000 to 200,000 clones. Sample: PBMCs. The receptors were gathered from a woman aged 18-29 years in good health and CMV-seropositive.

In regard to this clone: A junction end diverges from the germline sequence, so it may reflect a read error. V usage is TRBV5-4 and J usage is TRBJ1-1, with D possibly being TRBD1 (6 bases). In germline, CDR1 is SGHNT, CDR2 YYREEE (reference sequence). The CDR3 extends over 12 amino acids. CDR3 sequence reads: CVSSLDDREAFF. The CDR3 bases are TGTGTCAGCAGCTTGGACGACAGGGAAGCTTTCTTT.

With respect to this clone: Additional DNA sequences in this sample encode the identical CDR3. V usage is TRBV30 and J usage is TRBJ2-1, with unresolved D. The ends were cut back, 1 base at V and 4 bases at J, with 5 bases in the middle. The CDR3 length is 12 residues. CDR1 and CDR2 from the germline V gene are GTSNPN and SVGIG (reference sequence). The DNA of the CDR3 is TGTGCCTGGAGTGCGACTTACAATGAGCAGTTCTTC. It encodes CAWSATYNEQFF.

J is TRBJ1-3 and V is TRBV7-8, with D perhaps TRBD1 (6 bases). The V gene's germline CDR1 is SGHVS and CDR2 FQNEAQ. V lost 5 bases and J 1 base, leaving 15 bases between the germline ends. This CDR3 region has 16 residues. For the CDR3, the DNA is TGTGCCAGCAGCCGTTTTGACAGGCCTTCTGGAAACACCATATATTTT. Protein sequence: CASSRFDRPSGNTIYF.

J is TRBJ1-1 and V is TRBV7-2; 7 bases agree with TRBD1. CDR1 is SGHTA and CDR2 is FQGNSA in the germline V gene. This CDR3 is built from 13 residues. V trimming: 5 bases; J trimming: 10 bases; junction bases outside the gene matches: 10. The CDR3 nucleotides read TGTGCCAGCAGCCCCAGGGGGGCAAGAAGAGCTTTCTTT. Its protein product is CASSPRGARRAFF.

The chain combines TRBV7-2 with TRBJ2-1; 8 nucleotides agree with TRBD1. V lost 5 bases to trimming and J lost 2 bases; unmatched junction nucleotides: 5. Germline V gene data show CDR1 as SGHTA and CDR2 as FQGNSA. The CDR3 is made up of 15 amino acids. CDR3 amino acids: CASSTQGVAYNEQFF. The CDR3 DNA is TGTGCCAGCAGCACACAGGGGGTTGCCTACAATGAGCAGTTCTTC.